This T cell receptor beta chain emerged from a study of blood T cell repertoires in COVID-19. Each recovered donor of Cohort 3 presented with two negative PCRs, clearance, or symptom resolution. Assay used: immunoSEQ multiplex PCR; TCRdb lists only in-frame clones, some missing. This table has about 270,000 clones, under 90% appearing once. CDR3 length equals 15 residues. V lost 6 bases to trimming and J lost 5 bases, with 17 bases between them. The germline V gene has CDR1 MNHEY and CDR2 SVGAGI. The source of this sequence is a man between 18 and 35 years old who had recovered from COVID-19. The sequenced material came from PBMCs or T cells enriched from blood (not recorded which). V gene TRBV6-5 combines with J gene TRBJ1-5, with D perhaps matching TRBD1 (6 bases). The CDR3, as DNA: TGTGCCAGCAGGTGGGGCAGGGGAGGGGATCAGCCCCAGCATTTT. It translates to CASRWGRGGDQPQHF.